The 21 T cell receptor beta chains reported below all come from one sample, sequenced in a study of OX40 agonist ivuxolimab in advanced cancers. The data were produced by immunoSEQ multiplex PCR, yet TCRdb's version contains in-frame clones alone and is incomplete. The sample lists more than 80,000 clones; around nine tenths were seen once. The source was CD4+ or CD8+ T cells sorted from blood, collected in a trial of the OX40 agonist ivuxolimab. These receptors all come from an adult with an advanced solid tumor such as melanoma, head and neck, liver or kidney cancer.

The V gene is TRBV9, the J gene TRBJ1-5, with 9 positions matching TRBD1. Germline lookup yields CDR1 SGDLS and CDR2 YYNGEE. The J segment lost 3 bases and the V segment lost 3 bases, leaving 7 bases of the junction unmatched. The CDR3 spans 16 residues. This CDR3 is CASSEGTGFPNQPQHF. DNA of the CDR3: TGTGCCAGCAGCGAGGGGACAGGGTTTCCCAATCAGCCCCAGCATTTT.

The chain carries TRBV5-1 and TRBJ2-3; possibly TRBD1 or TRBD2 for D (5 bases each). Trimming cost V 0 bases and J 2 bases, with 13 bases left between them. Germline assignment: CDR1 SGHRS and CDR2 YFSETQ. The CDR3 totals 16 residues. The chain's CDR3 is CASSLDWQGPTDTQYF. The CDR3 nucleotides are TGCGCCAGCAGCTTGGACTGGCAGGGACCCACAGATACGCAGTATTTT.

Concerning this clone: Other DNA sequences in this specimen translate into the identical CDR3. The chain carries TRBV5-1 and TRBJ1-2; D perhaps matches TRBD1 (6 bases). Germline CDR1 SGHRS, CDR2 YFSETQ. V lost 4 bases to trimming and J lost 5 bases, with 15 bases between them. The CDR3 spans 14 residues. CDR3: CASSPQGDGYGYTF. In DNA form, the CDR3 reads TGCGCCAGCAGCCCACAGGGCGATGGGTATGGCTACACCTTC. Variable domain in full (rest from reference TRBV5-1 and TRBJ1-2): KAGVTQTPRYLIKTRGQQVTLSCSPISGHRSVSWYQQTPGQGLQFLFEYFSETQRNKGNFPGRFSGRQFSNSRSEMNVSTLELGDSALYLCASSPQGDGYGYTFGSGTRLTVV.

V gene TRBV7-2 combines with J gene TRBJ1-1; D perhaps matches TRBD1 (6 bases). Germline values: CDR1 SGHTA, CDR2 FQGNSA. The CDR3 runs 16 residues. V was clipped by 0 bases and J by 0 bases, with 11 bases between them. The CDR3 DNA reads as TGTGCCAGCAGCTTAGCCCCGGGACACTTGAACACTGAAGCTTTCTTT. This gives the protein CASSLAPGHLNTEAFF.

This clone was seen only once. The CDR3 DNA follows: TGTGCCAGCTCGAAGAGGGGAGCTAACTATGGCTACACCTTC. Protein product: CASSKRGANYGYTF. The rearrangement uses TRBV14 and TRBJ1-2; D perhaps matches TRBD1 (5 bases). Looked up from germline, CDR1 is SGHDN and CDR2 is FVKESK. The CDR3 is 14 amino acids. The V end lost 8 bases, the J end lost 0 bases, and 13 bases lay between the germline ends.

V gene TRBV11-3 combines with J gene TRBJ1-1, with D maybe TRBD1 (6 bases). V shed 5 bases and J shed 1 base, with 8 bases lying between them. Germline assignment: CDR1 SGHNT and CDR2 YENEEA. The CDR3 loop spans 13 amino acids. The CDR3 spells CASSRQANTEAFF. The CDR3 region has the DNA TGTGCCAGCAGCCGACAGGCGAACACTGAAGCTTTCTTT.

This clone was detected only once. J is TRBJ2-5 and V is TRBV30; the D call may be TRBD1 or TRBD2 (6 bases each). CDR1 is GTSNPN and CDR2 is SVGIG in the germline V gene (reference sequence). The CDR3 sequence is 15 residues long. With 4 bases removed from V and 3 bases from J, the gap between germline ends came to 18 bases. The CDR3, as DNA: TGTGCCTGGACCAACGGGGGCCCAGGGGAAGAGACCCAGTACTTC. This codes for CAWTNGGPGEETQYF.

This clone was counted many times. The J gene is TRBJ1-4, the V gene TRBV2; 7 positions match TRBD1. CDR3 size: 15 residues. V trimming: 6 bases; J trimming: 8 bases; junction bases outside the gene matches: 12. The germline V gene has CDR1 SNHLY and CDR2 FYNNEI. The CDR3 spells CASRVQGVPKEKLFF. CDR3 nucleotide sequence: TGTGCCAGCAGGGTTCAGGGGGTCCCAAAAGAAAAACTGTTTTTT.

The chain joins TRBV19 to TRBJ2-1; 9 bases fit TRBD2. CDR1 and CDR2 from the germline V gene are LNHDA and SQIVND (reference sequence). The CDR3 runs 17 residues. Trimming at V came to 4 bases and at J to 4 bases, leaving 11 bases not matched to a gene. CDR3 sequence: CASSRSVSSGTYNEQFF. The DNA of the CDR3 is TGTGCCAGTAGTAGGTCCGTCTCTAGCGGGACGTACAATGAGCAGTTCTTC.

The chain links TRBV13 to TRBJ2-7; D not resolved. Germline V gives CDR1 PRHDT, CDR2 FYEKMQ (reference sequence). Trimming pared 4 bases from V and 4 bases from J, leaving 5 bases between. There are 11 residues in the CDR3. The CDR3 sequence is CASSSEYEQYF. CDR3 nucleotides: TGTGCCAGCAGCTCGGAATACGAGCAGTACTTC.

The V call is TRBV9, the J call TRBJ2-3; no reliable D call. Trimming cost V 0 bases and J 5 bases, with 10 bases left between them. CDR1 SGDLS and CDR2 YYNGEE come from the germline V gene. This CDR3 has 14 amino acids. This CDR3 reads CASSVVAREDTQYF. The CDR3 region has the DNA TGTGCCAGCAGCGTAGTAGCTAGGGAAGATACGCAGTATTTT.

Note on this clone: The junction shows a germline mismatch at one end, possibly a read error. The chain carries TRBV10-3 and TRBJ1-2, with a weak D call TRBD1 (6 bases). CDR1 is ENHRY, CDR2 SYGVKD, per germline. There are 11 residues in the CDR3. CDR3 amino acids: CAISEQGLSDF. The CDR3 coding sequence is TGTGCCATCAGTGAACAGGGACTATCCGACTTC.

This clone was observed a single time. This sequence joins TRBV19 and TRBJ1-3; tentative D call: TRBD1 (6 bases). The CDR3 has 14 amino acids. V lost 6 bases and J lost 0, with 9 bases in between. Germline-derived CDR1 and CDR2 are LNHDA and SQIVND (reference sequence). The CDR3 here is CASSTGNSGNTIYF. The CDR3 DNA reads TGTGCCAGTAGCACAGGGAACTCTGGAAACACCATATATTTT.

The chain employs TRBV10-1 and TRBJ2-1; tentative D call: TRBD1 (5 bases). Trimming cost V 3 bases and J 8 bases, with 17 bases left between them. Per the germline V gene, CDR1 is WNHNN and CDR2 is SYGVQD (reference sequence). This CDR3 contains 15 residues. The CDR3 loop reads CASSESRGLVHEQFF. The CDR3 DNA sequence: TGCGCCAGCAGTGAATCAAGGGGCCTGGTCCATGAGCAGTTCTTC.

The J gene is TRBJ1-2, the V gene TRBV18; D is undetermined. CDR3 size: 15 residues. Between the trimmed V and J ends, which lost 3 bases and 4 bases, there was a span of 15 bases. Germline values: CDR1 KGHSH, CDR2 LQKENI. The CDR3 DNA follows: TGTGCCAGCTCACCCGTTTCACGGGATAGCTATGGCTACACCTTC. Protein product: CASSPVSRDSYGYTF.

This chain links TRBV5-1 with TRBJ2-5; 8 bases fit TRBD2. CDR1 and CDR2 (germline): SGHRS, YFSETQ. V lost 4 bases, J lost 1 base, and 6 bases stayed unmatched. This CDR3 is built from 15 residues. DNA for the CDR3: TGCGCCAGCAGCCCCCCCGCGGGGGGCCAAGAGACCCAGTACTTC. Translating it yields CASSPPAGGQETQYF. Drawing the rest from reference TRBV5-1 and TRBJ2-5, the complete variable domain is KAGVTQTPRYLIKTRGQQVTLSCSPISGHRSVSWYQQTPGQGLQFLFEYFSETQRNKGNFPGRFSGRQFSNSRSEMNVSTLELGDSALYLCASSPPAGGQETQYFGPGTRLLVL.

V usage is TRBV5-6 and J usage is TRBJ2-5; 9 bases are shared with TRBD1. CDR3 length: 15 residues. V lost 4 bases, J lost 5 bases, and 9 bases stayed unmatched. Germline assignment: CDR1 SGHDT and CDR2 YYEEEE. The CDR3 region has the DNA TGTGCCAGCAGCCACTACAGGGGGCGCGGGGAGACCCAGTACTTC. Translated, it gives CASSHYRGRGETQYF. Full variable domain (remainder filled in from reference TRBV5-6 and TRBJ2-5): DAGVTQSPTHLIKTRGQQVTLRCSPKSGHDTVSWYQQALGQGPQFIFQYYEEEERQRGNFPDRFSGHQFPNYSSELNVNALLLGDSALYLCASSHYRGRGETQYFGPGTRLLVL.

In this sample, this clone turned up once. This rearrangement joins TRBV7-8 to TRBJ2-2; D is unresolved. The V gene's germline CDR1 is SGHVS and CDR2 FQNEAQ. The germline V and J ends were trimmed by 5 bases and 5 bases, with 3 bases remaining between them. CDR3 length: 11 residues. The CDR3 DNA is TGTGCCAGCAGCCATACCGGGGAGCTGTTTTTT. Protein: CASSHTGELFF.

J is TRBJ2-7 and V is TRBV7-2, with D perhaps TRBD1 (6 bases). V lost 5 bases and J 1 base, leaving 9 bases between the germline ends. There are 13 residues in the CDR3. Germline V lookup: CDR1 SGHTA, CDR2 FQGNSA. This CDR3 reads CASSPDSSYEQYF. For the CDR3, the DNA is TGTGCCAGCAGCCCGGACAGTTCCTACGAGCAGTACTTC.

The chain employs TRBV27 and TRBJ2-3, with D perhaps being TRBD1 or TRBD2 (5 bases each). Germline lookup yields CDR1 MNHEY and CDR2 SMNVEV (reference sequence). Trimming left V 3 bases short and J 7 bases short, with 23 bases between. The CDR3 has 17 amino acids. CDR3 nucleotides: TGTGCCAGCAGTTTCTACCCAGGGACCGATAAGGGGAATACGCAGTATTTT. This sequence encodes CASSFYPGTDKGNTQYF.

The CDR3: CASRSSGGRNQPQHF. CDR3 nucleotide sequence: TGTGCCAGCAGATCGTCAGGAGGTCGCAATCAGCCCCAGCATTTT. The rearrangement joins TRBV28 to TRBJ1-5, with D hard to call. This CDR3 spans 15 amino acids. Per germline, CDR1 MDHEN and CDR2 SYDVKM. V was cut by 6 bases and J by 2 bases, with 14 bases left in between.